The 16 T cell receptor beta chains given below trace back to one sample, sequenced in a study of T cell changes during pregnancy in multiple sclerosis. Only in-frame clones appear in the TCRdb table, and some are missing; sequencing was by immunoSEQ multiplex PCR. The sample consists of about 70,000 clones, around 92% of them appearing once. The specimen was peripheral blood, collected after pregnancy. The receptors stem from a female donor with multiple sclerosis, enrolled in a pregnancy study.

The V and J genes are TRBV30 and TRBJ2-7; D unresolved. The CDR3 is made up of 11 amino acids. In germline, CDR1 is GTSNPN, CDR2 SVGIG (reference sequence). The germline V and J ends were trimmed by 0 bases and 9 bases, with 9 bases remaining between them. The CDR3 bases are TGTGCCTGGAGTGTACAAACAGTGCAGTACTTC. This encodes CAWSVQTVQYF.

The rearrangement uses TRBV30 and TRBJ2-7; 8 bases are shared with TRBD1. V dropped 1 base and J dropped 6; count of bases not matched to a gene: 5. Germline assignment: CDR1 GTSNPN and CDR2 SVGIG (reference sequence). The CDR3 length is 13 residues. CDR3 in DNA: TGTGCCTGGAGTGGGGACAGGTGGGCCGAGCAGTACTTC. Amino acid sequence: CAWSGDRWAEQYF.

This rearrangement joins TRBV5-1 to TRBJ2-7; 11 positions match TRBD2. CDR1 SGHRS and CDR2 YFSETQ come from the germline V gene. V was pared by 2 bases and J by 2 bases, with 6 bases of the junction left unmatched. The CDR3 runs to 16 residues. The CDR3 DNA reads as TGCGCCAGCAGCTTAACTAGCGGGAGTCCCACCTACGAGCAGTACTTC. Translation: CASSLTSGSPTYEQYF.

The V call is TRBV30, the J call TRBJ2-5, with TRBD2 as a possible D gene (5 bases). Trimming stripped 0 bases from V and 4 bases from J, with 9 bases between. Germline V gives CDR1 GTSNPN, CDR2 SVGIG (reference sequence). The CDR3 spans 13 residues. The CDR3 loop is CAWSVATRETQYF. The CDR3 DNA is TGTGCCTGGAGTGTGGCTACTAGAGAGACCCAGTACTTC.

The CDR3 coding sequence is TGCGCCAGCAGCTTAGGACAGACCTATGGCTACACCTTC. This gives the protein CASSLGQTYGYTF. This chain connects TRBV5-1 to TRBJ1-2; D perhaps matches TRBD1 (6 bases). Looked up from germline, CDR1 is SGHRS and CDR2 is YFSETQ. The CDR3 is 13 residues long. Trimming took off 2 bases at V and 4 bases at J, with 9 bases between the two ends.

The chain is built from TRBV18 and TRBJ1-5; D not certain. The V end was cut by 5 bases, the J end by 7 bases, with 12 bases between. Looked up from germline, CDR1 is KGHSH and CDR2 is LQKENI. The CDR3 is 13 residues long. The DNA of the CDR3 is TGTGCCAGCTCATCAGACACGGCGCAGCCCCAGCATTTT. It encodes CASSSDTAQPQHF.

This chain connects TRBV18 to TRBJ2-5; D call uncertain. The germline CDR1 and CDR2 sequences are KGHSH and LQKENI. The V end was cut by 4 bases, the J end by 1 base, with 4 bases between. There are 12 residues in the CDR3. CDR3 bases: TGTGCCAGCTCACTACTCCAAGAGACCCAGTACTTC. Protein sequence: CASSLLQETQYF.

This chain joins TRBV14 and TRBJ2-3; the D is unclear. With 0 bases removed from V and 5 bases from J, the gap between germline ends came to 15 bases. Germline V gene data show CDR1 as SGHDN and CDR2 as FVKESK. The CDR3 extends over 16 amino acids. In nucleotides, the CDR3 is TGTGCCAGCAGCCAAGATTGGTTGGCGGCCCAAGATACGCAGTATTTT. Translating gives CASSQDWLAAQDTQYF. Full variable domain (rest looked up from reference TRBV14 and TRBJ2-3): EAGVTQFPSHSVIEKGQTVTLRCDPISGHDNLYWYRRVMGKEIKFLLHFVKESKQDESGMPNNRFLAERTGGTYSTLKVQPAELEDSGVYFCASSQDWLAAQDTQYFGPGTRLTVL.

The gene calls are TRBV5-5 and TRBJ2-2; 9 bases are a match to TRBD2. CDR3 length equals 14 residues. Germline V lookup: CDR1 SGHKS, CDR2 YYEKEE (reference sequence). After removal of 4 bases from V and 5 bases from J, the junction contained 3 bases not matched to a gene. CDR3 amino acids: CASSGGLATGELFF. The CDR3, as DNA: TGTGCCAGCAGCGGGGGACTAGCTACCGGGGAGCTGTTTTTT.

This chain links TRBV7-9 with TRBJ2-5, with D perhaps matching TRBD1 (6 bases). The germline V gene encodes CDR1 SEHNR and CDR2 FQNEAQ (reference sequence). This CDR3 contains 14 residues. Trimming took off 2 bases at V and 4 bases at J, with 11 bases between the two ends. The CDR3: CASSLINRVETQYF. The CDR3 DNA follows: TGTGCCAGCAGCTTAATCAACAGGGTAGAGACCCAGTACTTC.

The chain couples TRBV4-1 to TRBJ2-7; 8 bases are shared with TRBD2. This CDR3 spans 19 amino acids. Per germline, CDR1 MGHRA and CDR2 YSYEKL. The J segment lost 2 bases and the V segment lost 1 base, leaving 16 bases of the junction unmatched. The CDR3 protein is CASSQVFLAGSPGAYEQYF. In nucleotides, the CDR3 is TGCGCCAGCAGCCAAGTTTTTCTAGCGGGTTCCCCGGGAGCCTACGAGCAGTACTTC.

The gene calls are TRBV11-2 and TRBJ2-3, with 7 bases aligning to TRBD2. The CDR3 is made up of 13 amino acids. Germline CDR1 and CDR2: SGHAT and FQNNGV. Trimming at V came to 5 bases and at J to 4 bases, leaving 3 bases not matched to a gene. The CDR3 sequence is CASSPSGADTQYF. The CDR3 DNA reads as TGTGCCAGCAGCCCTAGCGGTGCAGATACGCAGTATTTT.

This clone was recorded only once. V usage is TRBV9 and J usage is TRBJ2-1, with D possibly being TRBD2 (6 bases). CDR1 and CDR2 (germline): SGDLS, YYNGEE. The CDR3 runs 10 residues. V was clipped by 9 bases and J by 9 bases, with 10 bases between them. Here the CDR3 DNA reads TGTGCCACCCTAGCGCCTGAGCAGTTCTTC. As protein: CATLAPEQFF.

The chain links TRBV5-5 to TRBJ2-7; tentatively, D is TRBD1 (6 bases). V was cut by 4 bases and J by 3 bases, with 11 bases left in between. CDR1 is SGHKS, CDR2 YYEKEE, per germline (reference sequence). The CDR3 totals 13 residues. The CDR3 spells CASSTGQHYEQYF. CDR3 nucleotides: TGTGCCAGCAGCACAGGGCAGCACTACGAGCAGTACTTC.

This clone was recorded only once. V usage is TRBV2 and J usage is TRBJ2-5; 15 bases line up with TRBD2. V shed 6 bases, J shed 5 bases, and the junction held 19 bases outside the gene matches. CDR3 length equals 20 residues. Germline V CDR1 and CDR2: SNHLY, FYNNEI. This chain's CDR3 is CASRSFWTSGRATSGETQYF. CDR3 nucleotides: TGTGCCAGCAGGTCCTTTTGGACTAGCGGGAGGGCTACGAGTGGGGAGACCCAGTACTTC.

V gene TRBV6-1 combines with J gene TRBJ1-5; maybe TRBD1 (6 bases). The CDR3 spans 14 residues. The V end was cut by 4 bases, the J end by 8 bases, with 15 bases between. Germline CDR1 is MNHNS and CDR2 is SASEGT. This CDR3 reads CASSATGISKPQHF. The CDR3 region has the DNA TGTGCCAGCAGTGCTACAGGGATCAGTAAGCCCCAGCATTTT.